This section outlines one T cell receptor beta chain sequence together with its context. This clone is considered medium-sized (0.01 to 0.1%). Its antigen has not been determined. The record has no base qualities; no much larger clone is one base away. Its CDR3 holds 16 amino acids, cysteine through phenylalanine. Only CDR3 DNA is held: 48 bases, read in frame from base 1. CDR1 and CDR2 are drawn from the germline V gene: WSHSY, SAAADI. V is clipped by 4 bases and J by 0 bases, and the sequence between their germline boundaries is 16 bases long. The data were obtained in a study of blood T cell repertoires in COVID-19 (dated by TCRdb to between 2020 and 2021). About the investigation overall: Collaborator samples came from the United States, Italy and Spain and covered acute and convalescent phases of COVID-19. The material from the prospective study consisted of cDNA or gDNA derived from T cells, B-cell-depleted T cells, or PBMCs. Subjects who had been exposed to COVID-19, were actively infected with it, or had recovered from it provided the deeply sampled blood TCRbeta repertoires that made up the dataset. The repertoires were released in a freely available public database meant as a resource for research on the immune response to SARS-CoV-2. The samples were drawn from the first 160 participants of the ongoing ImmuneRACE study and from 950 to 1,500 subjects provided by 6 global collaborators. A de-identified subject ID, COVID-19 status, age in years and sex were almost always included in the sample metadata. Where HLA class I and class II types were available, the types were taken from metadata supplied by the sample provider, not from assay-based typing.

What the authors observed across the whole study: How much clinical and demographic metadata was included differed by source and by participant, and the metadata was provided uncurated.

The collaborating institutions used their own protocols to collect whole blood in K2EDTA tubes. For TCRbeta analysis, collaborators shipped samples as frozen whole blood, isolated PBMCs, or DNA extracted from either of those sample types. TCRbeta CDR3 regions were amplified from genomic DNA by means of the immunoSEQ Assay, a bias-controlled multiplex PCR. The authors' analysis ran thus. Nucleated cell counts per sample were estimated from amplification of reference gene primers within the assay. Sequence reads were collapsed and filtered to measure the absolute abundance of every unique TCRbeta CDR3 rearrangement. For each sample, productive Simpson clonality was calculated as the square root of Simpson's diversity index over productive rearrangements. Imported from immuneACCESS, the table was reduced by TCRdb to in-frame sequences with V and J called. These copies leave out some clones; in studies compared against another copy, an unresolved V gene accounts for under half, and the cause of the remainder is not known. From that table come the V and J calls and clone size; the DNA was used to work out D and trimming. Here the sample has tens of thousands of clones; 70% to 85% occur a single time. 3.5% of the sample belongs to the ten largest clones.

The rearrangement combines TRBV10-2 with TRBJ2-7; TRBD2 could be the D gene, as 6 bases match. The clonotype comes from a man in his 60s with acute or convalescent COVID-19. Sequenced input: peripheral blood. The CDR3 protein: CASSGVPGLASYEQYF. In nucleotide form, the sequence is TGCGCCAGCAGTGGCGTTCCGGGACTTGCCTCCTACGAGCAGTACTTC.